The 20 T cell receptor beta chains below were found in one sample sequenced in a study of siplizumab effects on memory and regulatory T cells. The repertoire was sequenced with immunoSEQ multiplex PCR; TCRdb's copy has only in-frame clones and lacks some. The sample includes approximately 92,000 clones, over 90% of them seen just once. Sequencing used non-Treg CD4+ T cells sorted from blood. All receptors derive from a human donor in good health.

The chain joins TRBV10-3 to TRBJ2-7; no firm D call. The CDR3 extends over 12 amino acids. V gave up 10 bases and J gave up 2 bases, with 12 bases separating them. Per germline, CDR1 ENHRY and CDR2 SYGVKD. The CDR3 here is CATADGPYEQYF. CDR3 nucleotides: TGTGCCACCGCAGATGGGCCCTACGAGCAGTACTTC.

This chain links TRBV6-1 with TRBJ2-7; 10 nucleotides align to TRBD2. The CDR3 length is 17 residues. Germline CDR1 MNHNS, CDR2 SASEGT. V was pared by 2 bases and J by 3 bases, with 10 bases of the junction left unmatched. The DNA of the CDR3 is TGTGCCAGCAGTGAAAGGAGGACTAGCGGAAACTACTACGAGCAGTACTTC. Protein: CASSERRTSGNYYEQYF.

The chain employs TRBV6-1 and TRBJ2-1, with a tentative D call TRBD2 (7 bases). CDR1 is MNHNS and CDR2 is SASEGT in the germline V gene. The CDR3 runs to 15 residues. Between the trimmed V and J ends, which lost 7 bases and 5 bases, there was a span of 18 bases. CDR3 DNA: TGTGCCAGCACCAGAGGGGGGGCGCCGGACAATGAGCAGTTCTTC. This gives the protein CASTRGGAPDNEQFF.

V gene TRBV5-1 combines with J gene TRBJ2-7, with D possibly TRBD2 on 5 matching bases. V was shortened by 0 bases and J by 6 bases, with 10 bases between the two germline ends. Germline V gene lookup returns CDR1 SGHRS and CDR2 YFSETQ. This CDR3 comprises 13 residues. The CDR3 coding sequence is TGCGCCAGCAGCTTGGCTGGCGGGCCCGAGCAGTACTTC. Its translation is CASSLAGGPEQYF.

The chain uses TRBV6-6 and TRBJ2-3; D gene ambiguous. V lost 6 bases, J lost 0 bases, and 4 bases lay in between. Germline V lookup: CDR1 MNHNY, CDR2 SVGAGI (reference sequence). There are 12 residues in the CDR3. CDR3 bases: TGTGCCAGCAGGCGGAGCACAGATACGCAGTATTTT. Its protein product is CASRRSTDTQYF.

The rearrangement joins TRBV29-1 to TRBJ2-1, with D maybe TRBD1 (6 bases). CDR1 is SQVTM, CDR2 ANQGSEA, per germline. V lost 0 bases to trimming and J lost 3 bases, with 24 bases between them. The CDR3 extends over 19 amino acids. The CDR3 nucleotides are TGCAGCGTTGAAGATCCTCGTGGGGGCAGTCTTAGTTTCTACAATGAGCAGTTCTTC. Residues: CSVEDPRGGSLSFYNEQFF.

The rearrangement joins TRBV30 to TRBJ2-1; D gene ambiguous. Germline loops: CDR1 GTSNPN, CDR2 SVGIG (reference sequence). The CDR3 covers 11 residues. V was trimmed by 1 base and J by 7 bases, leaving 5 bases between them. The CDR3 nucleotides read TGTGCCTGGAGTGGTGCAAATGAGCAGTTCTTC. It specifies CAWSGANEQFF.

The chain carries TRBV5-1 and TRBJ1-2; 7 bases fit TRBD1. Germline V lookup: CDR1 SGHRS, CDR2 YFSETQ. V trimming: 5 bases; J trimming: 4 bases; junction bases outside the gene matches: 5. This CDR3 spans 13 amino acids. CDR3: CASSDGTVYGYTF. For the CDR3, the DNA is TGCGCCAGCAGTGATGGGACAGTCTATGGCTACACCTTC.

This clone was found once. The V gene is TRBV5-1, the J gene TRBJ2-3; 12 bases match TRBD2. Trimming removed 2 bases from V and 1 base from J; junction bases left unmatched: 11. The germline CDR1 and CDR2 sequences are SGHRS and YFSETQ. The CDR3 runs 19 residues. CDR3 sequence (DNA): TGCGCCAGCAGCTTATCGCTAGCGGGAGGGATGGGAGGCACAGATACGCAGTATTTT. Protein sequence: CASSLSLAGGMGGTDTQYF.

The V call is TRBV18, the J call TRBJ2-6; weak D call: TRBD1 (5 bases). CDR3 length: 19 amino acids. Germline loops: CDR1 KGHSH, CDR2 LQKENI. Trimming cost V 4 bases and J 0 bases, with 19 bases left between them. CDR3 sequence (DNA): TGTGCCAGCTCACGACAACGTAACAGGTTCTTCTCTGGGGCCAACGTCCTGACTTTC. This sequence encodes CASSRQRNRFFSGANVLTF.

The rearrangement uses TRBV30 and TRBJ2-1; no reliable D call. CDR3 length equals 11 residues. V lost 7 bases and J lost 6, with 10 bases in between. Germline V gives CDR1 GTSNPN, CDR2 SVGIG (reference sequence). In DNA, the CDR3 is TGTGCCTCTAATACTCTCAATGAGCAGTTCTTC. Protein product: CASNTLNEQFF.

This chain uses TRBV5-1 with TRBJ1-5; D is unresolved. Between the trimmed V and J ends, which lost 3 bases and 0 bases, there was a span of 4 bases. Germline CDR1 SGHRS, CDR2 YFSETQ. This CDR3 has 13 amino acids. The CDR3 spells CASSSYSNQPQHF. The CDR3 DNA reads TGCGCCAGCAGCTCGTATAGCAATCAGCCCCAGCATTTT.

Remarks on this clone: Other DNA sequences in the sample encode the same CDR3. The V call is TRBV18, the J call TRBJ2-7, with D perhaps matching TRBD1 (6 bases). The CDR3 runs 14 residues. Trimming took off 1 base at V and 2 bases at J, with 9 bases between the two ends. Germline values: CDR1 KGHSH, CDR2 LQKENI. The CDR3 loop is CASSPRQGTYEQYF. DNA of the CDR3: TGTGCCAGCTCACCACGCCAGGGGACCTACGAGCAGTACTTC.

This rearrangement joins TRBV4-1 to TRBJ2-5; D not resolved. Germline V gives CDR1 MGHRA, CDR2 YSYEKL. The CDR3 has 14 amino acids. The ends were cut back, 1 base at V and 1 base at J, with 7 bases in the middle. The chain's CDR3 is CASSQAPVQETQYF. For the CDR3, the DNA is TGCGCCAGCAGCCAAGCTCCGGTCCAAGAGACCCAGTACTTC.

This chain joins TRBV5-8 and TRBJ1-2, with 9 bases lining up with TRBD1. Looked up from germline, CDR1 is SGHTS and CDR2 is YDEGEE. V gave up 4 bases and J gave up 7 bases; unmatched junction bases: 8. The CDR3 extends over 14 amino acids. CDR3 nucleotides: TGTGCCAGCAGCCTAGGGACAGGGCTGGGTGGCTACACCTTC. This encodes CASSLGTGLGGYTF.

This chain links TRBV5-5 with TRBJ1-5; D gene ambiguous. The CDR3 covers 14 residues. Germline V gives CDR1 SGHKS, CDR2 YYEKEE (reference sequence). V shed 3 bases and J shed 5 bases, with 12 bases lying between them. CDR3 nucleotides: TGTGCCAGCAGCTCTTGGGTAGTGGATCAGCCCCAGCATTTT. Translating gives CASSSWVVDQPQHF.

This chain connects TRBV28 to TRBJ1-2; possibly TRBD1 for D (5 bases). The length of the CDR3 is 12 residues. V dropped 1 base and J dropped 10 bases, with 10 bases sitting between them. Germline loops: CDR1 MDHEN, CDR2 SYDVKM. CDR3 protein: CASSLSREPYTF. Here the CDR3 DNA reads TGTGCCAGCAGTTTATCCAGGGAACCCTACACCTTC.

The chain joins TRBV7-9 to TRBJ1-4; TRBD1 is a possible D gene (6 bases). This CDR3 region has 15 residues. CDR1 is SEHNR and CDR2 is FQNEAQ in the germline V gene (reference sequence). The V and J ends lost 1 base and 8 bases respectively, with 14 bases between them. The CDR3 region has the DNA TGTGCCAGCAGCTTAGAAGCAGGGGTCGGGGAAAAACTGTTTTTT. Encoded protein: CASSLEAGVGEKLFF.

The chain employs TRBV28 and TRBJ2-7; 7 bases map to TRBD1. The germline V gene encodes CDR1 MDHEN and CDR2 SYDVKM. Trimming took 4 bases from V and 2 from J; bases not matched to a gene: 8. There are 15 residues in the CDR3. In nucleotides, the CDR3 is TGTGCCAGCAGTTGGGTAGGGGGCCGAGCCTACGAGCAGTACTTC. It translates to CASSWVGGRAYEQYF.

The chain couples TRBV25-1 to TRBJ1-2; D may be TRBD1 (5 bases). CDR1 and CDR2 (germline): MGHDK, SYGVNS. Between the trimmed V and J ends, which lost 6 bases and 8 bases, there was a span of 16 bases. The CDR3 is 13 amino acids. The CDR3 sequence: CASRGLTNRGYTF. The CDR3 DNA follows: TGTGCCAGCAGAGGTTTGACGAACAGGGGCTACACCTTC.